This T cell receptor (beta chain) derives from a study of T cell changes during pregnancy in multiple sclerosis. This clone was detected once. Libraries were prepared by immunoSEQ multiplex PCR; TCRdb keeps only in-frame clonotypes and omits some of them. The sample consists of about 100,000 clones, more than 90% of them appearing once. V gave up 7 bases and J gave up 1 base, with 10 bases separating them. Germline CDR1 and CDR2: MNHNS and SASEGT. The length of the CDR3 is 13 residues. This sequence was found in a female donor with multiple sclerosis, enrolled in a pregnancy study. The source was peripheral blood, collected in the second trimester of pregnancy. The J gene is TRBJ2-5, the V gene TRBV6-1; TRBD1 might be the D (5 bases). The CDR3 DNA sequence: TGTGCCAGCACTAAGACAGTCCAAGAGACCCAGTACTTC. Amino acids: CASTKTVQETQYF.